The 24 T cell receptor beta chains listed next were all sequenced from one sample in a study of T cell responses to AZD1222 COVID-19 vaccine. Sequenced by immunoSEQ multiplex PCR; TCRdb stores in-frame clones only, minus some. The table lists about 140,000 clones, around 91% of them singletons. The specimen was peripheral blood, collected on day 0 of AZD1222 vaccination. The receptors shown here come from an adult in good health.

The J gene is TRBJ2-2, the V gene TRBV3-1 (or the pseudogene TRBV3-2), with a tentative D call TRBD1 (6 bases). Trimming removed 4 bases at V and 4 bases at J, with 10 bases between. The CDR3 has 14 residues. Germline V gene data show CDR1 as LGHDT and CDR2 as YNNKEL (reference sequence). The CDR3 is CASSRIGGTGELFF. The CDR3 DNA sequence: TGTGCCAGCAGCCGGATAGGGGGCACCGGGGAGCTGTTTTTT.

The gene calls are TRBV6-5 and TRBJ1-2; D remains ambiguous. Germline values: CDR1 MNHEY, CDR2 SVGAGI. Trimming stripped 2 bases from V and 5 bases from J, with 6 bases between. The CDR3 consists of 12 residues. Here the CDR3 DNA reads TGTGCCAGCAGTTACAATGGGTATGGCTACACCTTC. As protein: CASSYNGYGYTF.

The chain has TRBV3-1 (or the pseudogene TRBV3-2) and TRBJ1-1; D perhaps matches TRBD1 (5 bases). Germline V gives CDR1 LGHDT, CDR2 YNNKEL (reference sequence). The CDR3 is 14 residues long. Between the trimmed V and J ends, which lost 1 base and 4 bases, there was a span of 10 bases. CDR3 sequence: CASSQGQGVTEAFF. CDR3 DNA sequence: TGTGCCAGCAGCCAAGGTCAGGGTGTCACTGAAGCTTTCTTT.

This rearrangement joins TRBV30 to TRBJ1-2; TRBD1 aligns across 7 bases. J was trimmed by 8 bases and V by 5 bases; bases with no gene match: 5. The CDR3 covers 11 residues. Germline CDR1 reads GTSNPN; CDR2 reads SVGIG (reference sequence). The CDR3 loop is CAWGRTGGYTF. CDR3 DNA sequence: TGTGCCTGGGGCCGGACAGGAGGCTACACCTTC.

The V and J genes are TRBV18 and TRBJ2-7; D is perhaps TRBD1 or TRBD2 (6 bases each). Germline loops: CDR1 KGHSH, CDR2 LQKENI. V was cut by 0 bases and J by 9 bases, with 15 bases left in between. The CDR3 has 14 residues. This CDR3 is CASSPPPGGDGQYF. The CDR3 nucleotides read TGTGCCAGCTCACCACCACCCGGGGGCGACGGGCAGTACTTC. The full variable domain, in which reference TRBV18 and TRBJ2-7 provide the parts outside the CDR3, is NAGVMQNPRHLVRRRGQEARLRCSPMKGHSHVYWYRQLPEEGLKFMVYLQKENIIDESGMPKERFSAEFPKEGPSILRIQQVVRGDSAAYFCASSPPPGGDGQYFGPGTRLTVT.

The V gene is TRBV9, the J gene TRBJ1-2, with TRBD1 matching 7 bases. Germline CDR1 is SGDLS and CDR2 is YYNGEE. V trimming: 4 bases; J trimming: 12 bases; junction bases outside the gene matches: 9. The CDR3 has 12 residues. The DNA of the CDR3 is TGTGCCAGCAGCCCCGGGCAGGGGGAACACACCTTC. Protein sequence: CASSPGQGEHTF.

The V gene is TRBV6-1, the J gene TRBJ1-2; no clear D gene. V lost 2 bases to trimming and J lost 7 bases, with 17 bases between them. Germline V lookup: CDR1 MNHNS, CDR2 SASEGT. This CDR3 spans 15 amino acids. The CDR3 DNA is TGTGCCAGCAGTGAAATCCCTCGGGCCTTTGGTGGCTACACCTTC. Encoded protein: CASSEIPRAFGGYTF.

The J gene is TRBJ2-2, the V gene TRBV7-6; 7 positions match TRBD1. V trimming: 5 bases; J trimming: 3 bases; junction bases outside the gene matches: 6. The germline V gene has CDR1 SGHVS and CDR2 FNYEAQ. This CDR3 has 15 residues. In nucleotides, the CDR3 is TGTGCCAGCAGCCTACACAGGGGCGACACCGGGGAGCTGTTTTTT. The encoded protein is CASSLHRGDTGELFF.

This chain links TRBV18 with TRBJ2-5, with 8 bases lining up with TRBD1. This CDR3 comprises 15 residues. CDR1 and CDR2 from the germline V gene are KGHSH and LQKENI. Losses at the gene ends were 3 bases for V and 3 bases for J; bases not matched to a gene: 6. The CDR3 is CASSPQQGVEETQYF. CDR3 DNA: TGTGCCAGCTCACCCCAACAGGGGGTGGAAGAGACCCAGTACTTC.

Note on this clone: Other DNA sequences from this sample encode an identical CDR3 as well. This chain connects TRBV12-3 or TRBV12-4 to TRBJ1-3; D uncertain. This CDR3 comprises 13 residues. Between the trimmed V and J ends, which lost 1 base and 4 bases, there was a span of 5 bases. CDR3 sequence: CASSLGSGNTIYF. The CDR3 coding sequence is TGTGCCAGCAGTTTAGGGAGCGGAAACACCATATATTTT.

The genes are TRBV6-2 or TRBV6-3 and TRBJ1-4; D is unresolved. V shed 6 bases and J shed 0 bases, with 11 bases lying between them. This CDR3 contains 15 residues. CDR1 is MNHEY and CDR2 is SVGEGT in the germline V gene. Written as DNA, the CDR3 is TGTGCCAGCAGCCCCCGCCGAGCAACTAATGAAAAACTGTTTTTT. This encodes CASSPRRATNEKLFF.

V is TRBV11-2 and J is TRBJ1-1; D remains ambiguous. Germline assignment: CDR1 SGHAT and CDR2 FQNNGV. Trimming shortened V by 5 bases and J by 5 bases, and 12 bases separated the two germline ends. This CDR3 region has 13 residues. CDR3 DNA sequence: TGTGCCAGCAGCAGCTTAGGAGCTACTGAAGCTTTCTTT. Protein product: CASSSLGATEAFF.

The rearrangement uses TRBV18 and TRBJ1-2, with TRBD1 matching 7 bases. From germline, CDR1 is KGHSH and CDR2 LQKENI. The CDR3 has 16 residues. J lost 1 base, V lost 4 bases, and 9 bases had no gene match. DNA for the CDR3: TGTGCCAGCTCACGGAGAGAAGACAGGGATAACTATGGCTACACCTTC. Translation: CASSRREDRDNYGYTF.

This chain links TRBV6-5 with TRBJ2-3; D is unresolved. The CDR3 runs 13 residues. V dropped 4 bases and J dropped 6 bases, with 11 bases sitting between them. Per the germline V gene, CDR1 is MNHEY and CDR2 is SVGAGI. The CDR3 loop reads CASSSGPLDTQYF. The DNA for the CDR3 is TGTGCCAGCAGTTCCGGACCTCTCGATACGCAGTATTTT.

This clone was observed once. The J gene is TRBJ2-7, the V gene TRBV30, with D possibly TRBD2 on 5 matching bases. This CDR3 has 13 amino acids. V was clipped by 7 bases and J by 1 base, with 14 bases between them. Germline V gives CDR1 GTSNPN, CDR2 SVGIG (reference sequence). CDR3 residues: CASTPTGSYEQYF. CDR3 bases: TGTGCCTCTACTCCGACGGGGTCCTACGAGCAGTACTTC. Full variable domain (missing parts from reference TRBV30 and TRBJ2-7): SQTIHQWPATLVQPVGSPLSLECTVEGTSNPNLYWYRQAAGRGLQLLFYSVGIGQISSEVPQNLSASRPQDRQFILSSKKLLLSDSGFYLCASTPTGSYEQYFGPGTRLTVT.

Comment on this clone: Other nucleotide sequences from this sample produce the same CDR3. The chain is built from TRBV27 and TRBJ2-1, with 11 bases matching TRBD2. V lost 6 bases and J lost 4; bases outside the gene matches: 5. Germline lookup yields CDR1 MNHEY and CDR2 SMNVEV (reference sequence). The CDR3 contains 15 residues. CDR3 nucleotide sequence: TGTGCCAGCAGCCCCGGGACTAGCGGATACAATGAGCAGTTCTTC. It yields the protein CASSPGTSGYNEQFF.

V and J are TRBV5-4 and TRBJ1-2; D not certain. Trimming removed 0 bases from V and 1 base from J, with 13 bases in between. This CDR3 comprises 16 residues. The germline CDR1 and CDR2 sequences are SGHNT and YYREEE (reference sequence). The CDR3 sequence is CASSLADGVSNYGYTF. DNA for the CDR3: TGTGCCAGCAGCTTGGCCGACGGAGTTAGTAACTATGGCTACACCTTC.

This clone came up a few times. The genes are TRBV10-3 and TRBJ1-2; TRBD1 matches at 9 bases. V was clipped by 4 bases and J by 6 bases; unmatched bases: 6. Germline values: CDR1 ENHRY, CDR2 SYGVKD. CDR3 size: 14 residues. CDR3: CAISGMGQGNGYTF. In DNA form, the CDR3 reads TGTGCCATCAGTGGTATGGGACAGGGAAATGGCTACACCTTC.

The chain recombines TRBV6-1 with TRBJ1-2; 9 bases map to TRBD1. V shed 3 bases and J 4 bases; nucleotides not matched to a gene: 9. CDR1 and CDR2 from the germline V gene are MNHNS and SASEGT. CDR3 length equals 16 residues. This CDR3 reads CASSDQSTGGTYGYTF. For the CDR3, the DNA is TGTGCCAGCAGTGACCAGAGTACAGGGGGCACCTATGGCTACACCTTC.

The J gene is TRBJ2-7, the V gene TRBV11-1, with a weak D call TRBD2 (6 bases). The CDR3 runs 15 residues. V shed 5 bases and J shed 2 bases, with 16 bases lying between them. Germline V lookup: CDR1 SGHAT, CDR2 FQDESV (reference sequence). The CDR3 region is CASSSRDRGTYEQYF. CDR3 sequence (DNA): TGTGCCAGCAGCAGCCGGGATCGGGGGACCTACGAGCAGTACTTC.

The sample holds a few counts of this clone. CDR3 in amino acids: CASSRTGNDGYTF. CDR3 sequence (DNA): TGTGCCAGCAGCCGAACAGGGAATGATGGCTACACCTTC. V and J are TRBV7-9 and TRBJ1-2, with D perhaps matching TRBD1 (6 bases). The CDR3 loop spans 13 amino acids. Trimming took off 5 bases at V and 6 bases at J, with 13 bases between the two ends. CDR1 is SEHNR, CDR2 FQNEAQ, per germline (reference sequence).

V usage is TRBV4-1 and J usage is TRBJ1-1, with D unresolved. Germline V gene lookup returns CDR1 MGHRA and CDR2 YSYEKL. The CDR3 totals 15 residues. The germline V and J ends were trimmed by 1 base and 4 bases, with 13 bases remaining between them. CDR3 region: CASSQADKVSTEAFF. The DNA for the CDR3 is TGCGCCAGCAGCCAAGCCGACAAGGTTTCCACTGAAGCTTTCTTT.

The V gene is TRBV7-2, the J gene TRBJ1-1; D not certain. This CDR3 comprises 13 residues. The ends were cut back, 5 bases at V and 11 bases at J, with 18 bases in the middle. Germline V lookup: CDR1 SGHTA, CDR2 FQGNSA. CDR3 DNA sequence: TGTGCCAGCAGCAACCGGGCCGATCATAGGGCTTTCTTT. Translated: CASSNRADHRAFF.

V usage is TRBV28 and J usage is TRBJ2-7; TRBD2 aligns across 8 bases. The V segment lost 5 bases and the J segment 5 bases; nucleotides outside the gene matches: 11. The V gene's germline CDR1 is MDHEN and CDR2 SYDVKM. The CDR3 sequence is 15 residues long. CDR3 in amino acids: CASSTGGVLGNEQYF. For the CDR3, the DNA is TGTGCCAGCAGTACCGGGGGGGTTTTAGGGAACGAGCAGTACTTC.